Listed below are T cell receptor beta chains from one sample, sequenced in a study of T-cell reconstitution after alpha-beta-depleted transplantation in children. TCRdb re-called the PCR reads with MiXCR, one entry per CDR3 protein. The data hold just under 550,000 distinct CDR3 sequences, with around 16% observed a single time. The source was PBMCs from the stem cell graft donor, collected from the stem cell graft. The receptors derive from a human donor who donated a stem cell graft to a child with acute lymphoblastic leukemia. CDR3s include the opening cysteine and the closing phenylalanine or tryptophan.

>TRBV6-1|TRBJ1-1
CASKETPMNTEAFF
>TRBV7-9|TRBJ2-1
CASSQFTGSNEQFF
>TRBV7-9|TRBJ1-1
CASSLATVMNTEAFF
>TRBV20-1|TRBJ2-7
CSVEPQAIEQYF
>TRBV5-8|TRBJ1-4
CASSPAGNEKLFF
>TRBV6-5|TRBJ2-5
CASSSPGTGKETQYF
>TRBV3-1|TRBJ2-7
CASSHLLTSGEQYF
>TRBV7-9|TRBJ2-1
CASSLRHGTYNEQFF
>TRBV3-1|TRBJ2-3
CASSQDRVGREALTDTQYF
>TRBV20-1|TRBJ2-1
CSARASEPSSYNEQFF
>TRBV20-1|TRBJ1-1
CSANDRAGPRAEAFF
>TRBV5-6|TRBJ1-2
CASTSQGSGYTF
>TRBV13|TRBJ2-1
CASSLVWGAFYNEQFF
>TRBV3-1|TRBJ2-7
CASGIGQFRGVYEQYF
>TRBV29-1|TRBJ2-2
CSVDPGDRNTGELFF
>TRBV3-1|TRBJ2-7
CASSQVETFYEQYF
>TRBV20-1|TRBJ2-1
CSARGSYNEQFF